This T cell receptor beta chain was documented in a study of blood T cell repertoires in COVID-19. Study information: Samples representing acute and convalescent COVID-19 were sourced from the United States, Italy and Spain. Sources were T cells, B-cell-depleted T cells, or PBMCs; the material itself was cDNA or gDNA.

V lost 3 bases and J lost 5; bases outside the gene matches: 1. The germline V gene encodes CDR1 SGHNT and CDR2 YYREEE (reference sequence). This CDR3 has 13 residues. In the study's own analysis: Nucleated cell counts were estimated from reference gene primer amplification. The data were produced by immunoSEQ multiplex PCR, yet TCRdb's version contains in-frame clones alone and is incomplete. For V, J and clone size, that table is used; D and trimming come from the DNA. This sample yields about 270,000 clones, of which approximately 86% are seen a single time; about 1% belongs to the top ten. Participants spanned ages roughly 18 to 95 years and resided in fewer than 30 US areas.

This receptor was taken from a woman aged 25 to 39 who had recovered from COVID-19. The chain is built from TRBV5-4 and TRBJ1-1; 10 bases fit TRBD1. Sequenced sample: PBMCs or T cells enriched from blood (not recorded which). CDR3 DNA sequence: TGTGCCAGCAGCTCGGGACAGGGGACTGAAGCTTTCTTT. Amino acids: CASSSGQGTEAFF.